The clone carrying this TCR beta chain was recorded a few times. Its antigen is undetermined. CDR3 size: 16 residues. The V gene end was trimmed by 4 bases and the J gene end by 4 bases; junction bases not matched to a gene: 8. Germline CDR1 MGHRA, CDR2 YSYEKL. The sample originates from a study of T-cell memory formation after mild COVID-19. Study background: TCR clustering was largely donor specific. Study-level findings and limits: Second-wave clones with a day 37 peak had unconfirmed SARS-CoV-2 specificity. The study found contracting CD4+ clones mainly in CM and EM and contracting CD8+ clones in EMRA.

TCRalpha and TCRbeta libraries used 5'RACE with constant-segment primers and UMIs. A single record per CDR3 protein comes from TCRdb applying MiXCR to the 5' RACE reads. The repertoire holds around 340,000 distinct CDR3 sequences, with 20% to 25% as singletons. The gene calls are TRBV4-1 and TRBJ2-5, with TRBD2 matching over 11 bases. The sequencing sample was made of PBMCs or a T cell subset sorted from them (not recorded which). The receptor was isolated from an adult woman who had mild COVID-19 (a few samples of this study predate the infection). Cell type and time point are not known. The CDR3 nucleotides read TGCGCCAGCAGCCTTGCAACTAGCGGGGGAGGAGAGACCCAGTACTTC. It encodes CASSLATSGGGETQYF.